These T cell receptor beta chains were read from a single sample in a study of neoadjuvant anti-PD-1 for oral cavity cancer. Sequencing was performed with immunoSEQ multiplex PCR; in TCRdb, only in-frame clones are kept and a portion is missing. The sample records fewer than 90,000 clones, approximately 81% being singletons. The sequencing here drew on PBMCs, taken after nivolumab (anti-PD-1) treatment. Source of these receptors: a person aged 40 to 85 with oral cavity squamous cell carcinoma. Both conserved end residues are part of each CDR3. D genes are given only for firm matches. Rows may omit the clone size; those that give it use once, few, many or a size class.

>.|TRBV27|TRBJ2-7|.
CASSPLDDPYEQYF
TGTGCCAGCAGTCCTCTCGATGATCCCTACGAGCAGTACTTC
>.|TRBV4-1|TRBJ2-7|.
CASSQGTDLYEQYF
TGCGCCAGCAGCCAAGGGACAGACCTCTACGAGCAGTACTTC
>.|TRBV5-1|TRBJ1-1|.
CASSLAAANTEAFF
TGCGCCAGCAGCTTGGCGGCAGCGAACACTGAAGCTTTCTTT
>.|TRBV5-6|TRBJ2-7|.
CASSFSGPYEQYF
TGTGCCAGCAGCTTTTCAGGCCCCTACGAGCAGTACTTC
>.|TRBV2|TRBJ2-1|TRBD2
CASSDGLAGLSSYNEQFF
TGTGCCAGCAGTGACGGACTAGCGGGACTATCCTCCTACAATGAGCAGTTCTTC
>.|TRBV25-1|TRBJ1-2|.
CASSESGWKSGYTF
TGTGCCAGCAGTGAATCAGGTTGGAAATCTGGCTACACCTTC
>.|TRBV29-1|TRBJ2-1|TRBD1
CSVVFTGGSTALYNEQFF
TGCAGCGTTGTCTTTACAGGGGGCTCCACGGCCCTATACAATGAGCAGTTCTTC
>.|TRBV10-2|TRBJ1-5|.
CASSDSLGKQPQHF
TGCGCCAGCAGTGATAGTCTAGGGAAACAGCCCCAGCATTTT
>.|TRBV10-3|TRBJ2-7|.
CAISESGQPEQYF
TGTGCCATCAGTGAGTCTGGACAGCCCGAGCAGTACTTC
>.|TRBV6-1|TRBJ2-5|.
CASSDPGGGTQYF
TGTGCCAGCAGTGACCCAGGGGGGGGGACCCAGTACTTC
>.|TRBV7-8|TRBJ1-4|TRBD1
CASSLGGGQANEKLFF
TGTGCCAGCAGCTTAGGGGGGGGACAGGCTAATGAAAAACTGTTTTTT
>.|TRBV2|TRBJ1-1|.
CASSELESNTEAFF
TGTGCCAGCAGTGAATTGGAGTCTAACACTGAAGCTTTCTTT
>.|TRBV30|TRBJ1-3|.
CAWKRSSGNTIYF
TGTGCCTGGAAGCGGAGCTCTGGAAACACCATATATTTT
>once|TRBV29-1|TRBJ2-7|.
CSVEGDRSYEQYF
TGCAGCGTTGAAGGGGATCGGTCCTACGAGCAGTACTTC
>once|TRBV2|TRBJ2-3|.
CASSSLQGRDTQYF
TGTGCCAGCAGTTCCCTTCAGGGGAGAGATACGCAGTATTTT
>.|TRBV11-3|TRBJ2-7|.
CASSSRIEGEQYF
TGTGCCAGCAGCTCCCGGATCGAGGGCGAGCAGTACTTC
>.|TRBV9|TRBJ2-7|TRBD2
CASSVGVGASGDSYEQYF
TGTGCCAGCAGCGTAGGAGTAGGTGCTAGCGGGGACTCCTACGAGCAGTACTTC
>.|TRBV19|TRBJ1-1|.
CASRRQGNTEAFF
TGTGCCAGTAGACGCCAGGGGAACACTGAAGCTTTCTTT